This T cell receptor (beta chain) came from a study of T cell responses to AZD1222 COVID-19 vaccine. Worth noting for this clone: No antigen is known for it.

Trimming left V 6 bases short and J 10 bases short, with 16 bases between. The germline V gene encodes CDR1 MNHEY and CDR2 SMNVEV (reference sequence). The CDR3 is 14 amino acids. TCRdb's copy holds only in-frame clones and misses some; the assay was immunoSEQ multiplex PCR. The sample includes 150,000 or so clones, roughly 94% seen only once; the top ten take approximately 1.2%. Regarding the study as a whole: Among spike-specific TCRs, nearly half reportedly target unmutated variant regions. A rise in Spike-specific TCR breadth and depth followed two AZD1222 doses. The sample set comprised mostly white British donors with more females, and clonal diversity was possibly underestimated. Only a handful of AZD1222 recipients tested seropositive at baseline.

This clonotype originated in an adult who received the AZD1222 COVID-19 vaccine. This chain uses TRBV27 with TRBJ1-6; no firm D call. The material sequenced was peripheral blood, taken 28 days after the second AZD1222 dose. The CDR3 bases are TGTGCCAGCAGCCTTACTTCGACGGGATCACCCCTCCACTTT. Its translation: CASSLTSTGSPLHF.